This TCR beta chain was found in a study of T cell responses to AZD1222 COVID-19 vaccine. The study, taken as a whole, reports: Spike-specific TCRs gained breadth and depth after people received two AZD1222 doses.

The method was immunoSEQ multiplex PCR; TCRdb's version includes in-frame clones alone and lacks a portion of them. Here the sample spans more than 60,000 clones, around four fifths being singletons. This CDR3 contains 15 residues. In germline, CDR1 is SGHDT, CDR2 YYEEEE. The V and J ends lost 1 base and 4 bases respectively, with 13 bases between them. In regard to this clone: The antigen is not known.

The TCR originated in an adult who received the AZD1222 COVID-19 vaccine. Sequencing used peripheral blood, obtained 28 days after the second AZD1222 dose. This chain connects TRBV5-6 to TRBJ2-3; D gene unclear. CDR3 protein: CASSLIPRVSDTQYF. CDR3 DNA: TGTGCCAGCAGCTTGATCCCCAGAGTCTCAGATACGCAGTATTTT.